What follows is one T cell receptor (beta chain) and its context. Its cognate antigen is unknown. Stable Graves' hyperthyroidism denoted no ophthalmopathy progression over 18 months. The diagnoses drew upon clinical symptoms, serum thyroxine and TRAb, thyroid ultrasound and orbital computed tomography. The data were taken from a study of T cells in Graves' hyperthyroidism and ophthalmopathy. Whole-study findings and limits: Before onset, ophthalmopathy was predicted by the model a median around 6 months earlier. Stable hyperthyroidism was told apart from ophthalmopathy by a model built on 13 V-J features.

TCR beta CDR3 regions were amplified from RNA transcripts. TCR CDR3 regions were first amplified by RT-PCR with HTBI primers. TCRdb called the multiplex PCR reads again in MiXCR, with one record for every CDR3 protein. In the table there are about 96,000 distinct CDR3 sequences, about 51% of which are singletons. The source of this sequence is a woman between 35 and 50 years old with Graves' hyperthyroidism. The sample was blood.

CDR3 bases: TGTGCCAGCAGCTTAGGATCTAGCGGGGGGGAGACCCAGTACTTC. This sequence encodes CASSLGSSGGETQYF. This sequence joins TRBV7-8 and TRBJ2-5; 11 nucleotides match TRBD2. Per germline, CDR1 SGHVS and CDR2 FQNEAQ. This CDR3 is built from 15 residues. Trimming removed 1 base from V and 5 bases from J; junction bases left unmatched: 3.